This T cell receptor beta chain was obtained from a study of blood T cell repertoires in COVID-19. This clone was seen only a few times. CDR3 length: 13 amino acids. V lost 6 bases to trimming and J lost 1 base, with 7 bases between them. Clones were read by immunoSEQ multiplex PCR, and TCRdb kept only the in-frame ones, dropping some. The profile shows tens of thousands of clones, 88% of them singletons. Sequencing was done on a sample of peripheral blood. The gene calls are TRBV12-3 or TRBV12-4 and TRBJ1-3; a possible D gene is TRBD1 (5 bases). This TCR derives from a woman older than 75 with acute or convalescent COVID-19. The CDR3 DNA sequence: TGTGCCAGCAGGACAGTTTCTGGAAACACCATATATTTT. Translation: CASRTVSGNTIYF.